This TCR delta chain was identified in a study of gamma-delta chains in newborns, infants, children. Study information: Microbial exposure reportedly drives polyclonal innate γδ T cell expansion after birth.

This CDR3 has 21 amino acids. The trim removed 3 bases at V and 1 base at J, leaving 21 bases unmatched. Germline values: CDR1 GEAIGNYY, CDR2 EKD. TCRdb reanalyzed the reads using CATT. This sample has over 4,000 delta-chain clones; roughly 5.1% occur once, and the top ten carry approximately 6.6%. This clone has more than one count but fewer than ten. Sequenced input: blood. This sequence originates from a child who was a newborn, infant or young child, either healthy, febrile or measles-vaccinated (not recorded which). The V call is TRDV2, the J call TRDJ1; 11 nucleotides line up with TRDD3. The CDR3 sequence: CACDAVGGGYARSPTTDKLIF. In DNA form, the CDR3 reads TGTGCCTGTGACGCTGTCGGTGGGGGATACGCCCGATCTCCTACCACCGATAAACTCATCTTT.